This T cell receptor beta chain stems from a study of human T cells and chemical hapten exposure. The germline CDR1 and CDR2 sequences are SGHVS and FQNEAQ. Trimming removed 7 bases from V and 2 bases from J, with 11 bases in between. CDR3 length: 13 residues. Time point meaning: patch test 1, 2 weeks after DPC sensitization. Treatment here: therapeutic diphenylcyclopropenone sensitization with weekly scalp DPC. Unfractionated whole blood served as the source for total RNA extraction. TCRdb itself ran the RACE reads through MiXCR, one entry per CDR3 protein. This sample carries about 340,000 distinct CDR3 sequences, approximately 6.9% of them seen once, and the ten largest clones take roughly 8%. This clonotype was recorded many times. Its antigen is undetermined. Whole-study findings and limits: Controls had significantly fewer large CDR3 similarity clusters than were formed by expanded TCRs.

This chain uses TRBV7-8 with TRBJ2-5; unclear D gene. Sequenced material: whole blood, taken in connection with sensitization to the hapten diphenylcyclopropenone (DPC). The origin of this receptor is a woman under 30 with alopecia areata. Some clones in this sample may be carry-over from other donors' samples. DNA for the CDR3: TGTGCCAGCACCGCACAGATACAAGAGACCCAGTACTTC. Its translation is CASTAQIQETQYF.